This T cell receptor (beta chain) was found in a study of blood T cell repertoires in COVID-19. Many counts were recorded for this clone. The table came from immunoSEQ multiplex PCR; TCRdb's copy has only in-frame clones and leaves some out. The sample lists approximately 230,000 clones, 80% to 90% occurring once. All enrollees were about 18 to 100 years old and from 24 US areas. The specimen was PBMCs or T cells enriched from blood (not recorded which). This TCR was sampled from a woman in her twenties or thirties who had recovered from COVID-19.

This CDR3 is CSASIREPYEQYF. DNA for the CDR3: TGCAGTGCTAGTATCCGGGAACCCTACGAGCAGTACTTC. The genes are TRBV20-1 and TRBJ2-7; perhaps TRBD2 as D (5 bases). CDR3 size: 13 residues. Germline V lookup: CDR1 DFQATT, CDR2 SNEGSKA (reference sequence). Trimming pared 3 bases from V and 2 bases from J, leaving 11 bases between.